This TCR beta chain was sequenced during a study of blood T cells in healthy people across ages. Germline CDR1 reads SQVTM; CDR2 reads ANQGSEA. The CDR3 runs to 14 residues. With 0 bases removed from V and 8 bases from J, the gap between germline ends came to 14 bases. Russia was home to the donors, healthy Caucasian individuals aged about 6 to 100. A second PCR of 7 to 11 cycles used a sample-barcoded 5' primer and a J-beta primer mix. There were at least 3 million CDR3-containing paired-end reads obtained from each sample. TCRdb analysed the 5' RACE reads with MiXCR anew, one entry per CDR3 protein. This repertoire shows 1,100,000 or so distinct CDR3 sequences, more than 35% found once; its top ten account for approximately 17%.

The chain carries TRBV29-1 and TRBJ2-1; weak D call: TRBD1 (7 bases). The clonotype was recovered from a woman aged 55-70 years in good health. The material sequenced was blood. Here the CDR3 reads CSVEEMTGRYEQFF. CDR3 in DNA: TGCAGCGTTGAAGAGATGACAGGGAGGTATGAGCAGTTCTTC.